A single sample is the source of the 13 T cell receptor beta chains below, sequenced in a study of T cells in Graves' hyperthyroidism and ophthalmopathy. Researchers took RNA transcripts and amplified the TCR beta CDR3 regions from them. HTBI primers were used for first-round RT-PCR of the TCR CDR3. TCRdb analysed the multiplex PCR reads with MiXCR anew, one entry per CDR3 protein. This table holds hundreds of thousands of distinct CDR3 sequences, 14% found once. Sequencing used blood. The receptors were sampled from a woman in her fifties or sixties with Graves' ophthalmopathy.

This clonotype appeared a few times. This chain joins TRBV6-1 and TRBJ2-3; possible D gene TRBD1, 6 bases. This CDR3 is 15 amino acids long. Deletions cut 8 bases from V and 3 bases from J, with 18 bases between. Germline V lookup: CDR1 MNHNS, CDR2 SASEGT. The DNA for the CDR3 is TGTGCCAGCCTACTCCGGGACAAAGGAACAGATACGCAGTATTTT. Protein: CASLLRDKGTDTQYF.

In its sample, this clonotype was seen many times. The chain couples TRBV7-2 to TRBJ1-5, with 7 bases matching TRBD1. The V segment lost 1 base and the J segment 3 bases; nucleotides outside the gene matches: 6. Germline CDR1 and CDR2: SGHTA and FQGNSA. This CDR3 spans 16 amino acids. The CDR3 region has the DNA TGTGCCAGCAGCTTAGGGGACAGAGTTCTCAATCAGCCCCAGCATTTT. Its translation is CASSLGDRVLNQPQHF.

This clonotype was observed many times. This chain connects TRBV29-1 to TRBJ1-2; TRBD1 matches at 8 bases. The germline gives CDR1 SQVTM, CDR2 ANQGSEA. The CDR3 totals 14 residues. With 4 bases clipped from V and 9 bases from J, the junction kept 13 bases outside the gene matches. CDR3 region: CSVGQGTRTMSYTF. The DNA for the CDR3 is TGCAGCGTTGGACAGGGGACTCGTACTATGAGCTACACCTTC.

This clonotype occurred many times. The chain is built from TRBV2 and TRBJ2-7; D is perhaps TRBD1 (6 bases). Between the trimmed V and J ends, which lost 6 bases and 0 bases, there was a span of 15 bases. The CDR3 loop spans 15 amino acids. CDR1 and CDR2 (germline): SNHLY, FYNNEI. CDR3: CASSPGTIRSYEQYF. Written as DNA, the CDR3 is TGTGCCAGCAGCCCCGGGACAATCCGCTCCTACGAGCAGTACTTC.

This clonotype was counted many times. The chain is built from TRBV7-3 and TRBJ2-7; 8 bases fit TRBD2. Germline V CDR1 and CDR2: SGHTA, FQGTGA. The V and J ends lost 3 bases and 6 bases, in that order; junction bases with no gene match: 4. The CDR3 length is 13 residues. The CDR3 DNA reads as TGTGCCAGCAGCTTCAACGGGAGGGGCGAGCAGTACTTC. Protein: CASSFNGRGEQYF.

The J gene is TRBJ1-1, the V gene TRBV11-3; 7 bases match TRBD1. The CDR3 consists of 12 residues. Germline V gene lookup returns CDR1 SGHNT and CDR2 YENEEA. V lost 5 bases to trimming and J lost 7 bases; unmatched junction nucleotides: 4. The CDR3 bases are TGTGCCAGCAGCCCCGGACAGGTTGAAGCTTTCTTT. Translated, it gives CASSPGQVEAFF.

This clonotype was found many times. The chain carries TRBV5-5 and TRBJ1-1; 9 bases are shared with TRBD1. V dropped 0 bases and J dropped 7; count of bases not matched to a gene: 16. The CDR3 loop spans 18 amino acids. CDR1 SGHKS and CDR2 YYEKEE come from the germline V gene (reference sequence). CDR3 sequence reads: CASSLGLLGGQGLFEAFF. DNA of the CDR3: TGTGCCAGCAGCTTGGGACTACTGGGGGGACAGGGTCTATTTGAAGCTTTCTTT.

This rearrangement joins TRBV7-9 to TRBJ1-2, with 8 bases identical to TRBD1. Germline values: CDR1 SEHNR, CDR2 FQNEAQ (reference sequence). There are 20 residues in the CDR3. V shed 2 bases and J 3 bases; nucleotides not matched to a gene: 20. CDR3 bases: TGTGCCAGCAGCTTATATATGTGGGGACAGGTCCTCGCTGAACACTATGGCTACACCTTC. It specifies CASSLYMWGQVLAEHYGYTF.

The chain recombines TRBV5-1 with TRBJ2-3; 12 bases align to TRBD2. Per germline, CDR1 SGHRS and CDR2 YFSETQ. The CDR3 totals 16 residues. V trimming: 5 bases; J trimming: 4 bases; junction bases outside the gene matches: 8. The CDR3 sequence: CASSAGLAGRADTQYF. CDR3 DNA sequence: TGCGCCAGCAGTGCCGGACTAGCGGGAAGAGCAGATACGCAGTATTTT.

This clonotype was counted many times. V is TRBV6-5 and J is TRBJ2-5; possibly TRBD1 for D (6 bases). V lost 0 bases, J lost 6 bases, and 14 bases lay in between. CDR1 is MNHEY and CDR2 is SVGAGI in the germline V gene. The CDR3 contains 15 residues. The CDR3 protein is CASSYSGQFGQTQYF. In DNA, the CDR3 is TGTGCCAGCAGTTACTCGGGACAATTTGGGCAGACCCAGTACTTC.

This clonotype has a count of ten or more. V gene TRBV6-1 combines with J gene TRBJ2-3; D uncertain. The CDR3 runs to 13 residues. CDR1 is MNHNS and CDR2 is SASEGT in the germline V gene. The V end was cut by 0 bases, the J end by 4 bases, with 5 bases between. The CDR3 loop is CASSEAGSDTQYF. Here the CDR3 DNA reads TGTGCCAGCAGTGAAGCCGGGTCAGATACGCAGTATTTT.

This clonotype showed up many times. This chain connects TRBV6-2 or TRBV6-3 to TRBJ2-1; 12 bases align to TRBD2. V lost 4 bases and J lost 2; bases outside the gene matches: 3. Germline-derived CDR1 and CDR2 are MNHEY and SVGEGT. The length of the CDR3 is 16 residues. CDR3 amino acids: CASSSGLAGTYNEQFF. For the CDR3, the DNA is TGTGCCAGCAGTTCAGGACTAGCGGGGACCTACAATGAGCAGTTCTTC.

The rearrangement links TRBV24-1 to TRBJ2-2; 7 bases agree with TRBD1. Per germline, CDR1 KGHDR and CDR2 SFDVKD. With 1 base clipped from V and 2 bases from J, the junction kept 6 bases outside the gene matches. The CDR3 totals 17 residues. The CDR3 bases are TGTGCCACCAGTGATTTAGGGACAGAAGGTAACACCGGGGAGCTGTTTTTT. Protein: CATSDLGTEGNTGELFF.